The sequence of this TCR beta chain was determined in a study of graft-versus-host responses after intestinal transplantation. Clones were read by immunoSEQ multiplex PCR, and TCRdb kept only the in-frame ones, dropping some. The profile shows tens of thousands of clones, less than 95% of them singletons. There are 14 residues in the CDR3. Germline V CDR1 and CDR2: LNHDA, SQIVND (reference sequence). Trimming shortened V by 3 bases and J by 4 bases, and 12 bases separated the two germline ends. The sample here was PBMCs, taken 156 days after intestinal transplant. The chain links TRBV19 to TRBJ1-1; tentatively, D is TRBD1 (5 bases). The clonotype comes from a human patient who received an intestinal transplant, so some T cells may come from the graft donor. The chain's CDR3 is CASSIDWRGTEAFF. The CDR3 region has the DNA TGTGCCAGTAGTATCGACTGGAGGGGCACTGAAGCTTTCTTT.